This entry lists 21 T cell receptor beta chains sequenced from one sample in a study of shared clonotypes between healthy human individuals. Method: immunoSEQ multiplex PCR; TCRdb's copy keeps in-frame clones and lacks some. The sample gives 2 million to 2.5 million clones, nearly 97% of which show up once; 0.1% to 0.15% is in the top ten. Sequencing was carried out using naive CD4+ T cells sorted from blood. Subset indicated: CD45RA+ positively selected. The receptors here all came from a man aged 18 to 30 in good health.

As concerns this clone: The same CDR3 can be traced to other DNA sequences in this sample. This chain joins TRBV27 and TRBJ1-1; D may be TRBD1 (5 bases). The CDR3 contains 15 residues. V was trimmed by 2 bases and J by 0 bases, leaving 10 bases between them. Germline lookup yields CDR1 MNHEY and CDR2 SMNVEV (reference sequence). The CDR3 here is CASSLGTVMNTEAFF. In DNA form, the CDR3 reads TGTGCCAGCAGTTTAGGGACGGTCATGAACACTGAAGCTTTCTTT.

This chain connects TRBV28 to TRBJ1-4; TRBD1 aligns across 7 bases. There are 14 residues in the CDR3. V lost 6 bases to trimming and J lost 6 bases; unmatched junction nucleotides: 7. Germline-derived CDR1 and CDR2 are MDHEN and SYDVKM. This chain's CDR3 is CASRLQGKDEKLFF. The CDR3 nucleotides are TGTGCCAGCAGGTTACAGGGGAAAGATGAAAAACTGTTTTTT.

The chain uses TRBV13 and TRBJ1-5, with D unresolved. Germline V lookup: CDR1 PRHDT, CDR2 FYEKMQ (reference sequence). The CDR3 spans 15 residues. Trimming took off 0 bases at V and 7 bases at J, with 13 bases between the two ends. CDR3 region: CASSLGRPFTQPQHF. The CDR3 nucleotides are TGTGCCAGCAGCTTAGGGCGACCTTTTACCCAGCCCCAGCATTTT.

The V call is TRBV7-2, the J call TRBJ2-3; D is tentatively TRBD1 or TRBD2 (5 bases each). CDR3 length: 13 amino acids. Trimming left V 6 bases short and J 6 bases short, with 13 bases between. Per germline, CDR1 SGHTA and CDR2 FQGNSA. The CDR3 DNA reads TGTGCCAGCAGATCCCCGGGGACCGATACGCAGTATTTT. Translation gives CASRSPGTDTQYF.

The genes are TRBV28 and TRBJ2-1, with D possibly being TRBD1 or TRBD2 (6 bases each). CDR1 and CDR2 (germline): MDHEN, SYDVKM. With 6 bases removed from V and 9 bases from J, the gap between germline ends came to 21 bases. This CDR3 has 15 residues. The CDR3 nucleotides read TGTGCCAGCAGCCCCCCACGAGGGGGGCTTGCTGAGCAGTTCTTC. This encodes CASSPPRGGLAEQFF.

The V gene is TRBV6-1, the J gene TRBJ1-2, with 7 nucleotides matching TRBD1. With 4 bases clipped from V and 7 bases from J, the junction kept 12 bases outside the gene matches. The CDR3 contains 15 residues. CDR1 and CDR2 (germline): MNHNS, SASEGT. CDR3 loop: CASSAEGGFLSGYTF. CDR3 sequence (DNA): TGTGCCAGCAGTGCGGAAGGGGGCTTCCTGAGTGGCTACACCTTC.

On this clone itself: This sample also contains other DNA sequences that code for the same CDR3. The rearrangement uses TRBV5-1 and TRBJ2-5, with 7 bases fitting TRBD2. The V gene end was trimmed by 3 bases and the J gene end by 4 bases; junction bases not matched to a gene: 3. Germline CDR1 is SGHRS and CDR2 is YFSETQ. CDR3 size: 13 residues. The CDR3 nucleotides are TGCGCCAGCAGCTCCCCGGGAGGAGAGACCCAGTACTTC. Translated, it gives CASSSPGGETQYF.

V is TRBV7-2 and J is TRBJ2-7, with D unresolved. Germline CDR1 SGHTA, CDR2 FQGNSA. This CDR3 has 14 amino acids. V was shortened by 2 bases and J by 4 bases, with 12 bases between the two germline ends. CDR3 region: CASSLFAGKYEQYF. The CDR3 DNA reads TGTGCCAGCAGCTTATTCGCAGGAAAGTACGAGCAGTACTTC.

The chain couples TRBV29-1 to TRBJ2-1; D gene uncertain. CDR1 is SQVTM and CDR2 is ANQGSEA in the germline V gene. The CDR3 length is 15 residues. Trimming removed 4 bases from V and 8 bases from J, with 21 bases in between. CDR3 sequence: CSVVYASSSGYEQFF. The CDR3 DNA is TGCAGCGTTGTATACGCCTCAAGTTCGGGCTATGAGCAGTTCTTC.

As to this clone: Other DNA sequences within the sample encode an identical CDR3. The chain couples TRBV15 to TRBJ2-7; D might be TRBD1 (5 bases). The length of the CDR3 is 14 residues. V lost 0 bases to trimming and J lost 2 bases, with 8 bases between them. Germline assignment: CDR1 LNHNV and CDR2 YYDKDF (reference sequence). The CDR3 DNA reads as TGTGCCACCAGCAGAGATCAGGGAACCTACGAGCAGTACTTC. It is translated as CATSRDQGTYEQYF.

This chain connects TRBV25-1 to TRBJ1-1, with 8 bases lining up with TRBD1. The J segment lost 10 bases and the V segment lost 6 bases, leaving 4 bases of the junction unmatched. The CDR3 extends over 11 amino acids. Germline assignment: CDR1 MGHDK and CDR2 SYGVNS. The CDR3 loop reads CASRGQGGAFF. The CDR3 region has the DNA TGTGCCAGCAGAGGACAGGGAGGAGCTTTCTTT. The entire variable domain, with the rest obtained from reference TRBV25-1 and TRBJ1-1, is as follows: EADIYQTPRYLVIGTGKKITLECSQTMGHDKMYWYQQDPGMELHLIHYSYGVNSTEKGDLSSESTVSRIRTEHFPLTLESARPSHTSQYLCASRGQGGAFFGQGTRLTVV.

The rearrangement joins TRBV7-2 to TRBJ2-7; D is ambiguous. CDR3 size: 18 residues. CDR1 and CDR2 (germline): SGHTA, FQGNSA. V was pared by 1 base and J by 3 bases, with 22 bases between. CDR3 region: CASSLEALGPPFIYEQYF. CDR3 bases: TGTGCCAGCAGCTTAGAGGCACTGGGTCCCCCTTTTATCTACGAGCAGTACTTC.

The chain employs TRBV10-2 and TRBJ2-7; 15 positions agree with TRBD2. The CDR3 consists of 18 residues. The trim removed 11 bases at V and 4 bases at J, leaving 18 bases unmatched. Germline V CDR1 and CDR2: WSHSY, SAAADI. CDR3 nucleotide sequence: TGCGCCGGCGGACGGCGGACTAGCGGGAGGGCCGGGGCGTACGAGCAGTACTTC. Its translation: CAGGRRTSGRAGAYEQYF.

The rearrangement uses TRBV6-6 and TRBJ2-2, with 7 nucleotides matching TRBD1. In germline, CDR1 is MNHNY, CDR2 SVGAGI (reference sequence). Trimming took 6 bases from V and 4 from J; bases not matched to a gene: 2. This CDR3 region has 13 residues. The CDR3 is CASRGTATGELFF. CDR3 DNA sequence: TGTGCCAGCAGAGGGACAGCCACCGGGGAGCTGTTTTTT.

CDR3: CSVGSSVDTQYF. DNA for the CDR3: TGCAGCGTTGGATCTTCGGTTGATACGCAGTATTTT. V gene TRBV29-1 combines with J gene TRBJ2-3; no clear D. V was clipped by 4 bases and J by 6 bases, with 11 bases between them. Germline values: CDR1 SQVTM, CDR2 ANQGSEA. The CDR3 loop spans 12 amino acids.

The chain recombines TRBV29-1 with TRBJ1-3, with a weak D call TRBD1 (5 bases). Germline-derived CDR1 and CDR2 are SQVTM and ANQGSEA. V lost 0 bases, J lost 0 bases, and 9 bases lay in between. The CDR3 runs 15 residues. The DNA of the CDR3 is TGCAGCGTTGAAGAAGGGGCCTTCTCTGGAAACACCATATATTTT. The encoded protein is CSVEEGAFSGNTIYF.

The chain links TRBV5-6 to TRBJ1-1; D not certain. CDR1 is SGHDT and CDR2 is YYEEEE in the germline V gene. This CDR3 has 13 amino acids. V was cut by 2 bases and J by 8 bases, with 13 bases left in between. The CDR3 bases are TGTGCCAGCAGCTTCGGAGGGAGAGAGGAAGCTTTCTTT. Protein product: CASSFGGREEAFF.

The rearrangement joins TRBV7-2 to TRBJ2-4, with 7 bases fitting TRBD2. The CDR3 totals 14 residues. The junction had 7 bases not matched to a gene; V was cut back by 3 bases and J by 8 bases. Germline lookup yields CDR1 SGHTA and CDR2 FQGNSA. CDR3 in DNA: TGTGCCAGCAGCTTGGTGGAACTAGCGCACATTCAGTACTTC. Amino acid sequence: CASSLVELAHIQYF. The full variable domain, rest sourced from reference TRBV7-2 and TRBJ2-4, is GAGVSQSPSNKVTEKGKDVELRCDPISGHTALYWYRQSLGQGLEFLIYFQGNSAPDKSGLPSDRFSAERTGGSVSTLTIQRTQQEDSAVYLCASSLVELAHIQYFGAGTRLSVL.

This clone was seen a single time. The rearrangement uses TRBV12-5 and TRBJ2-1; 8 positions agree with TRBD2. Trimming at V came to 3 bases and at J to 8 bases, leaving 6 bases not matched to a gene. Germline V gene lookup returns CDR1 LGHNT and CDR2 FRNRAP. This CDR3 is 14 amino acids long. This CDR3 reads CASGLGGGIDEQFF. In DNA form, the CDR3 reads TGTGCTAGTGGTTTAGGCGGGGGGATCGATGAGCAGTTCTTC.

The chain links TRBV2 to TRBJ2-5; TRBD1 matches 7 bases. The end of the DNA is better explained by TRBJ2-7, so the J call may be wrong. Per the germline V gene, CDR1 is SNHLY and CDR2 is FYNNEI. The CDR3 length is 14 residues. This CDR3 reads CASTQTGRSYEQYF. As DNA, the CDR3 is TGTGCCAGCACCCAGACAGGGCGTTCCTACGAGCAGTACTTC.

The J gene is TRBJ2-5, the V gene TRBV5-6; D is possibly TRBD1 or TRBD2 (5 bases each). Germline V gene lookup returns CDR1 SGHDT and CDR2 YYEEEE. V was shortened by 0 bases and J by 1 base, with 16 bases between the two germline ends. CDR3 size: 17 residues. The CDR3 loop is CASSLARGTKRQETQYF. CDR3 bases: TGTGCCAGCAGCTTGGCCCGTGGGACCAAACGCCAAGAGACCCAGTACTTC.